One and the same sample provided the 21 T cell receptor beta chains below, sequenced in a study of regulatory T cells in long-lasting Graves disease. The time point here: newly diagnosed GD, antithyroid drugs for less than 3 months. The authors made the TCR library using RNA they extracted from PBMCs. Researchers made TCR beta libraries by using iRepertoire HTBI primers and running Arm-PCR on CDR3 regions. TCRdb reprocessed the multiplex PCR reads via MiXCR and lists one record per CDR3 protein. The repertoire holds 350,000 to 500,000 distinct CDR3 sequences, with around 15% as singletons. This sample also appeared in a second study, on T cells in Graves' hyperthyroidism and ophthalmopathy.

The material was peripheral blood mononuclear cells (PBMCs), obtained at new diagnosis, from a patient treated with antithyroid drugs. The source is a woman between 50 and 59 years old with Graves disease.

V is TRBV27 and J is TRBJ2-1; D may correspond to TRBD1 or TRBD2 (5 bases each). This CDR3 region has 14 residues. Trimming left V 5 bases short and J 6 bases short, with 14 bases between. Germline CDR1 is MNHEY and CDR2 is SMNVEV (reference sequence). DNA for the CDR3: TGTGCCAGCAGTCTGAGGGACGGCCCCAATGAGCAGTTCTTC. This encodes CASSLRDGPNEQFF.

Many counts were recorded for this clonotype. The rearrangement uses TRBV28 and TRBJ2-1; 11 nucleotides line up with TRBD2. Germline V gene sequence: CDR1 MDHEN, CDR2 SYDVKM. The J segment lost 6 bases and the V segment lost 5 bases, leaving 3 bases of the junction unmatched. This CDR3 is built from 14 residues. This CDR3 is CASSLGTSGNEQFF. CDR3 DNA: TGTGCCAGCAGTCTCGGGACTAGCGGCAATGAGCAGTTCTTC. Drawing the rest from reference TRBV28 and TRBJ2-1, the complete variable domain is DVKVTQSSRYLVKRTGEKVFLECVQDMDHENMFWYRQDPGLGLRLIYFSYDVKMKEKGDIPEGYSVSREKKERFSLILESASTNQTSMYLCASSLGTSGNEQFFGPGTRLTVL.

In this sample, this clonotype turned up many times. V and J are TRBV12-3 or TRBV12-4 and TRBJ1-2; weak D call: TRBD1 (5 bases). This CDR3 is 14 amino acids long. The V and J ends lost 8 bases and 0 bases respectively, with 13 bases between them. The CDR3 protein is CASWNQGSNYGYTF. CDR3 nucleotide sequence: TGTGCCAGCTGGAATCAGGGATCTAACTATGGCTACACCTTC.

The chain uses TRBV7-9 and TRBJ2-7; 8 nucleotides agree with TRBD1. Germline assignment: CDR1 SEHNR and CDR2 FQNEAQ (reference sequence). The CDR3 runs 15 residues. Trimming at V came to 6 bases and at J to 1 base, leaving 8 bases not matched to a gene. The CDR3 protein is CASRLGQGTSYEQYF. The CDR3 bases are TGTGCCAGCAGACTCGGACAGGGAACATCCTACGAGCAGTACTTC.

In its sample, this clonotype was seen many times. This chain connects TRBV28 to TRBJ1-2, with 9 bases lining up with TRBD1. Per the germline V gene, CDR1 is MDHEN and CDR2 is SYDVKM. The V gene end was trimmed by 3 bases and the J gene end by 5 bases; junction bases not matched to a gene: 7. This CDR3 has 15 residues. The CDR3 protein is CASSLSDRGSYGYTF. CDR3 DNA sequence: TGTGCCAGCAGTTTGTCGGACAGGGGAAGTTATGGCTACACCTTC.

This clonotype has ten or more counts. The chain combines TRBV7-6 with TRBJ2-7; 9 bases are a match to TRBD1. Per the germline V gene, CDR1 is SGHVS and CDR2 is FNYEAQ. The CDR3 spans 16 residues. The trim removed 5 bases at V and 2 bases at J, leaving 10 bases unmatched. The CDR3 DNA follows: TGTGCCAGCAGCCCCACAGGGGGCGTCAACCCCTACGAGCAGTACTTC. This encodes CASSPTGGVNPYEQYF.

To note about this clonotype: The junction and the germline gene differ at one end; a read error may be behind it. The rearrangement links TRBV7-2 to TRBJ2-1, with D perhaps TRBD1 (5 bases). The CDR3 is 15 residues long. CDR1 and CDR2 (germline): SGHTA, FQGNSA. As DNA, the CDR3 is TGTGCCAGCAGTAAACAGGTTGTAACCTACAATGAGCGGTTCTTC. Protein product: CASSKQVVTYNERFF.

The sample holds many counts of this clonotype. The chain carries TRBV7-8 and TRBJ1-4; TRBD1 might be the D (5 bases). The CDR3 has 16 residues. V was shortened by 2 bases and J by 5 bases, with 15 bases between the two germline ends. Germline lookup yields CDR1 SGHVS and CDR2 FQNEAQ. DNA for the CDR3: TGTGCCAGCAGCTTATTACCAGGGAGTCGGAATGAAAAACTGTTTTTT. Translated, it gives CASSLLPGSRNEKLFF.

The V call is TRBV5-1, the J call TRBJ1-4, with 7 bases aligning to TRBD1. V lost 1 base to trimming and J lost 8 bases; unmatched junction nucleotides: 5. Germline V gene data show CDR1 as SGHRS and CDR2 as YFSETQ. CDR3 size: 14 residues. CDR3 bases: TGCGCCAGCAGCTTGAACCGACAGGGAGAAAAACTGTTTTTT. Translating it yields CASSLNRQGEKLFF. The entire variable domain, with the rest obtained from reference TRBV5-1 and TRBJ1-4, is as follows: KAGVTQTPRYLIKTRGQQVTLSCSPISGHRSVSWYQQTPGQGLQFLFEYFSETQRNKGNFPGRFSGRQFSNSRSEMNVSTLELGDSALYLCASSLNRQGEKLFFGSGTQLSVL.

This clonotype was counted ten times or more. The genes are TRBV7-2 and TRBJ1-5; 7 nucleotides align to TRBD1. The germline gives CDR1 SGHTA, CDR2 FQGNSA. The V and J ends lost 5 bases and 6 bases, in that order; junction bases with no gene match: 10. The length of the CDR3 is 15 residues. CDR3 bases: TGTGCCAGCAGCCGCCGTCAGGGGGAGGGTCAGCCCCAGCATTTT. Amino acids: CASSRRQGEGQPQHF.

There are many counts of this clonotype. The chain has TRBV5-1 and TRBJ2-1, with TRBD2 matching over 7 bases. This CDR3 has 15 amino acids. Per the germline V gene, CDR1 is SGHRS and CDR2 is YFSETQ. V was clipped by 3 bases and J by 9 bases; unmatched bases: 12. CDR3 in DNA: TGCGCCAGCAGCTCCACGACTAGCCTTTTGGGTGAGCAGTTCTTC. This encodes CASSSTTSLLGEQFF.

Worth noting for this clonotype: Compared with germline, one end of the junction differs, possibly owing to a read error. The chain employs TRBV5-4 and TRBJ2-7, with 12 bases lining up with TRBD1. This CDR3 contains 15 residues. Germline assignment: CDR1 SGHNT and CDR2 YYREEE (reference sequence). For the CDR3, the DNA is TGTGCCGGCAGCTTGGGGGGACAGGGGGCCTACGAGCAGTGCTTC. Translation gives CAGSLGGQGAYEQCF. Full variable domain (remainder filled in from reference TRBV5-4 and TRBJ2-7): ETGVTQSPTHLIKTRGQQVTLRCSSQSGHNTVSWYQQALGQGPQFIFQYYREEENGRGNFPPRFSGLQFPNYSSELNVNALELDDSALYLCAGSLGGQGAYEQCFGPGTRLTVT.

This clonotype was recorded at least ten times. The CDR3 nucleotides read TGTGCCAGCAGTCCCGGAGCGGGGGTGGGCTATGGCTACACCTTC. Translating gives CASSPGAGVGYGYTF. The chain is built from TRBV28 and TRBJ1-2, with D perhaps matching TRBD1 (5 bases). Looked up from germline, CDR1 is MDHEN and CDR2 is SYDVKM. The CDR3 sequence is 15 residues long. The germline V and J ends were trimmed by 5 bases and 4 bases, with 17 bases remaining between them.

The chain uses TRBV7-2 and TRBJ1-1; 9 nucleotides align to TRBD1. Germline CDR1 is SGHTA and CDR2 is FQGNSA. The CDR3 is 16 amino acids. V shed 1 base and J 0 bases; nucleotides not matched to a gene: 3. The DNA for the CDR3 is TGTGCCAGCAGCTTAGGTGGGACAGGGATGAACACTGAAGCTTTCTTT. Protein sequence: CASSLGGTGMNTEAFF.

This clonotype has ten or more counts. This chain joins TRBV18 and TRBJ2-7; 8 positions match TRBD2. Germline CDR1 and CDR2: KGHSH and LQKENI. The CDR3 runs to 16 residues. The ends lost 1 base at V and 4 bases at J; junction bases unmatched: 9. The CDR3 loop is CASSPLEREGPYEQYF. For the CDR3, the DNA is TGTGCCAGCTCACCACTTGAACGGGAGGGCCCGTACGAGCAGTACTTC.

This clonotype was detected many times. The V call is TRBV28, the J call TRBJ1-1, with 12 bases aligning to TRBD1. The CDR3 contains 16 residues. Germline V lookup: CDR1 MDHEN, CDR2 SYDVKM. V was clipped by 7 bases and J by 5 bases; unmatched bases: 11. The CDR3 sequence is CASTTTGTGGWTEAFF. DNA of the CDR3: TGTGCCAGCACTACCACCGGGACAGGGGGCTGGACTGAAGCTTTCTTT.

This clonotype was found many times. V gene TRBV10-3 combines with J gene TRBJ2-7; 8 nucleotides line up with TRBD1. Trimming cost V 6 bases and J 6 bases; bases outside gene matches: 10. This CDR3 spans 14 amino acids. The germline V gene encodes CDR1 ENHRY and CDR2 SYGVKD. The DNA of the CDR3 is TGTGCCATCAGGAAGGACAGGGATAGTGGCGAGCAGTACTTC. Its translation: CAIRKDRDSGEQYF.

This clonotype has more than one count but fewer than ten. This chain uses TRBV14 with TRBJ1-5; TRBD1 might be the D (5 bases). This CDR3 is built from 13 residues. Germline loops: CDR1 SGHDN, CDR2 FVKESK. V was pared by 2 bases and J by 9 bases, with 11 bases between. CDR3 bases: TGTGCCAGCAGCCAATGGGACTTCGGGCCCCAGCATTTT. It specifies CASSQWDFGPQHF.

The genes are TRBV11-2 and TRBJ2-2; D not certain. Trimming left V 1 base short and J 6 bases short, with 9 bases between. Germline V gene data show CDR1 as SGHAT and CDR2 as FQNNGV. CDR3 length: 14 amino acids. CDR3 bases: TGTGCCAGCAGCTTAGTGCGAAACGCCGGGGAGCTGTTTTTT. Translation: CASSLVRNAGELFF.

The J gene is TRBJ2-2, the V gene TRBV7-3; D possibly corresponds to TRBD1 (5 bases). Trimming pared 3 bases from V and 7 bases from J, leaving 12 bases between. Germline loops: CDR1 SGHTA, CDR2 FQGTGA. CDR3 length: 14 residues. CDR3 coding DNA: TGTGCCAGCAGCTTTTCTCAGGGCGGCGGGGAGCTGTTTTTT. Residues: CASSFSQGGGELFF.

Turning to this clonotype: A read error may explain this, as a much larger clone is one base away. Without the conserved terminal phenylalanine or tryptophan, this CDR3 likely stems from a read error. CDR3 coding DNA: TGTGCCAGCAGCTCATCAGTGTCCTCCTACGAGCAGTACTGC. Encoded protein: CASSSSVSSYEQYC. The genes are TRBV11-2 and TRBJ2-7; no clear D gene. The germline V gene has CDR1 SGHAT and CDR2 FQNNGV. The CDR3 covers 14 residues. Trimming took off 4 bases at V and 0 bases at J, with 10 bases between the two ends.